The 20 T cell receptor beta chains presented below share a single source sample, sequenced in a study of T cell changes during pregnancy in multiple sclerosis. The protocol was immunoSEQ multiplex PCR, while the TCRdb copy is restricted to in-frame clones and leaves out a portion. The repertoire holds some 27,000 clones, with roughly 89% as singletons. The input for sequencing was CD4+ T cells from peripheral blood mononuclear cells, taken in the second trimester of pregnancy. The receptors stem from a female donor with multiple sclerosis, enrolled in a pregnancy study.

The DNA of the CDR3 is TGTGCCAGCAGCCTGAGACAGGGAGGTAGCAATCAGCCCCAGCATTTT. Its protein is CASSLRQGGSNQPQHF. The rearrangement joins TRBV7-2 to TRBJ1-5; 7 bases fit TRBD1. Germline lookup yields CDR1 SGHTA and CDR2 FQGNSA. The V gene end was trimmed by 5 bases and the J gene end by 0 bases; junction bases not matched to a gene: 7. The CDR3 runs to 16 residues.

Here the CDR3 DNA reads TGTGCCAGCAGCTCCCAGGGGGGTGGCACAGATACGCAGTATTTT. Translating gives CASSSQGGGTDTQYF. The rearrangement uses TRBV7-2 and TRBJ2-3; possible D gene TRBD1, 7 bases. This CDR3 comprises 15 residues. Trimming left V 4 bases short and J 1 base short, with 12 bases between. The V gene's germline CDR1 is SGHTA and CDR2 FQGNSA.

The J gene is TRBJ2-7, the V gene TRBV5-5, with 8 bases aligning to TRBD2. V lost 5 bases and J lost 0; bases outside the gene matches: 4. This CDR3 has 14 residues. CDR1 and CDR2 (germline): SGHKS, YYEKEE (reference sequence). CDR3 sequence: CASRSRGASYEQYF. DNA of the CDR3: TGTGCCAGCAGATCGCGGGGGGCCTCCTACGAGCAGTACTTC.

The rearrangement uses TRBV7-2 and TRBJ2-5; 9 bases agree with TRBD1. The trim removed 2 bases at V and 2 bases at J, leaving 3 bases unmatched. CDR3 size: 15 residues. The V gene's germline CDR1 is SGHTA and CDR2 FQGNSA. Here the CDR3 reads CASSLYRGRQETQYF. In DNA form, the CDR3 reads TGTGCCAGCAGCTTATACAGGGGGCGGCAAGAGACCCAGTACTTC.

This chain joins TRBV28 and TRBJ1-2; possible D gene TRBD1, 5 bases. Germline loops: CDR1 MDHEN, CDR2 SYDVKM. Trimming shortened V by 2 bases and J by 2 bases, and 9 bases separated the two germline ends. The CDR3 extends over 14 amino acids. The DNA of the CDR3 is TGTGCCAGCAGTTTACCCCAGGGCAACTATGGCTACACCTTC. Its protein product is CASSLPQGNYGYTF.

This sequence joins TRBV7-2 and TRBJ1-1, with D possibly being TRBD1 (5 bases). This CDR3 has 16 residues. Germline lookup yields CDR1 SGHTA and CDR2 FQGNSA. Trimming pared 1 base from V and 0 bases from J, leaving 12 bases between. The CDR3 is CASSLGPRGMNTEAFF. The CDR3 coding sequence is TGTGCCAGCAGCTTAGGTCCAAGGGGCATGAACACTGAAGCTTTCTTT. Based on the CDR3 plus reference TRBV7-2 and TRBJ1-1, the full variable domain is GAGVSQSPSNKVTEKGKDVELRCDPISGHTALYWYRQSLGQGLEFLIYFQGNSAPDKSGLPSDRFSAERTGGSVSTLTIQRTQQEDSAVYLCASSLGPRGMNTEAFFGQGTRLTVV.

The chain employs TRBV2 and TRBJ2-5; D is undetermined. The ends were cut back, 6 bases at V and 5 bases at J, with 13 bases in the middle. There are 13 residues in the CDR3. Germline CDR1 is SNHLY and CDR2 is FYNNEI. CDR3 region: CASSVLVEETQYF. The CDR3 nucleotides read TGTGCCAGCAGCGTCCTAGTTGAGGAGACCCAGTACTTC.

This clone was recorded once. This sequence joins TRBV19 and TRBJ1-5; a possible D gene is TRBD1 (6 bases). This CDR3 has 16 amino acids. From germline, CDR1 is LNHDA and CDR2 SQIVND (reference sequence). The V and J ends lost 5 bases and 0 bases respectively, with 14 bases between them. The CDR3, as DNA: TGTGCCAGTAGTTTGCTAGGGGGTCTTAGCAATCAGCCCCAGCATTTT. This gives the protein CASSLLGGLSNQPQHF.

The chain has TRBV9 and TRBJ2-3; unclear D gene. The germline CDR1 and CDR2 sequences are SGDLS and YYNGEE. The CDR3 covers 13 residues. Deletions cut 2 bases from V and 1 base from J, with 5 bases between. The CDR3 sequence is CASSVGRTDTQYF. The CDR3, as DNA: TGTGCCAGCAGCGTTGGGCGCACAGATACGCAGTATTTT.

This chain joins TRBV23-1 and TRBJ2-1, with a tentative D call TRBD2 (5 bases). TRBV23-1 is labeled an ORF, and its function is uncertain. CDR3 length equals 11 residues. V lost 3 bases, J lost 8 bases, and 5 bases lay in between. Written as DNA, the CDR3 is TGCGCCAGCAGTCAGAGGGATGAGCAGTTCTTC. This gives the protein CASSQRDEQFF.

The chain carries TRBV15 and TRBJ1-1; tentative D call: TRBD1 (5 bases). Germline CDR1 and CDR2: LNHNV and YYDKDF (reference sequence). V was pared by 0 bases and J by 3 bases, with 11 bases between. The CDR3 is 15 amino acids. CDR3 coding DNA: TGTGCCACCAGCAGAGATCGGGGGAAGGACACTGAAGCTTTCTTT. Translated: CATSRDRGKDTEAFF.

The V and J genes are TRBV19 and TRBJ1-6, with TRBD1 matching 9 bases. The CDR3 spans 15 residues. Germline V lookup: CDR1 LNHDA, CDR2 SQIVND (reference sequence). Losses at the gene ends were 4 bases for V and 7 bases for J; bases not matched to a gene: 5. This CDR3 reads CASSRKGTGNSPLHF. The CDR3 DNA follows: TGTGCCAGTAGTAGGAAAGGGACAGGGAATTCACCCCTCCACTTT.

This chain connects TRBV7-9 to TRBJ2-3; 11 positions agree with TRBD2. Germline CDR1 and CDR2: SEHNR and FQNEAQ (reference sequence). The CDR3 has 15 amino acids. Unmatched junction bases numbered 5, after V lost 1 base and J lost 8 bases. This chain's CDR3 is CASSLVALAGGTQYF. CDR3 nucleotide sequence: TGTGCCAGCAGCTTAGTGGCCCTAGCGGGGGGTACGCAGTATTTT.

This sequence joins TRBV5-6 and TRBJ1-2; weak D call: TRBD1 (5 bases). CDR1 and CDR2 from the germline V gene are SGHDT and YYEEEE. V was cut by 5 bases and J by 8 bases, with 16 bases left in between. The CDR3 totals 13 residues. CDR3 bases: TGTGCCAGCAGTAGGGACTTCCAAGGGGGCTACACCTTC. This gives the protein CASSRDFQGGYTF.

V and J are TRBV10-3 and TRBJ1-6, with a weak D call TRBD1 (6 bases). This CDR3 is built from 14 residues. The germline V gene has CDR1 ENHRY and CDR2 SYGVKD. V dropped 6 bases and J dropped 5 bases, with 11 bases sitting between them. The CDR3 DNA sequence: TGTGCCATCAGCACCGACAGGAATAATTCACCCCTCCACTTT. It codes for CAISTDRNNSPLHF.

The genes are TRBV9 and TRBJ1-2; 8 bases fit TRBD1. The CDR3 spans 12 residues. V lost 6 bases to trimming and J lost 7 bases; unmatched junction nucleotides: 5. From germline, CDR1 is SGDLS and CDR2 YYNGEE. The CDR3 is CASNRDRGGYTF. CDR3 nucleotides: TGTGCCAGCAACCGAGACAGGGGTGGCTACACCTTC.

V gene TRBV18 combines with J gene TRBJ2-2; TRBD1 is a possible D gene (6 bases). CDR1 and CDR2 (germline): KGHSH, LQKENI. The V end lost 1 base, the J end lost 6 bases, and 15 bases lay between the germline ends. The CDR3 spans 16 residues. The CDR3 region is CASSPRPLGAAGELFF. DNA for the CDR3: TGTGCCAGCTCACCACGTCCGTTGGGGGCGGCCGGGGAGCTGTTTTTT.

The chain employs TRBV2 and TRBJ1-2; D is undetermined. The V end lost 8 bases, the J end lost 3 bases, and 10 bases lay between the germline ends. This CDR3 has 12 residues. CDR1 and CDR2 (germline): SNHLY, FYNNEI. The CDR3 DNA is TGTGCCAGCTTAAGACGGGACTATGGCTACACCTTC. Its translation: CASLRRDYGYTF. The complete variable domain, with remaining parts taken from reference TRBV2 and TRBJ1-2, reads EPEVTQTPSHQVTQMGQEVILRCVPISNHLYFYWYRQILGQKVEFLVSFYNNEISEKSEIFDDQFSVERPDGSNFTLKIRSTKLEDSAMYFCASLRRDYGYTFGSGTRLTVV.

The chain combines TRBV6-6 with TRBJ2-3; TRBD2 aligns across 9 bases. The CDR3 spans 16 residues. With 7 bases clipped from V and 5 bases from J, the junction kept 13 bases outside the gene matches. The germline V gene has CDR1 MNHNY and CDR2 SVGAGI (reference sequence). The CDR3 DNA is TGTGCCAGCACCCCTAGGGTAGCGGGGGAGGGAGATACGCAGTATTTT. It encodes CASTPRVAGEGDTQYF.

V gene TRBV19 combines with J gene TRBJ1-4; D remains unclear. Trimming pared 3 bases from V and 5 bases from J, leaving 10 bases between. The CDR3 length is 14 residues. Germline V gives CDR1 LNHDA, CDR2 SQIVND (reference sequence). The CDR3 spells CASSIRSPNEKLFF. The CDR3 DNA follows: TGTGCCAGTAGTATTCGGTCGCCCAATGAAAAACTGTTTTTT.